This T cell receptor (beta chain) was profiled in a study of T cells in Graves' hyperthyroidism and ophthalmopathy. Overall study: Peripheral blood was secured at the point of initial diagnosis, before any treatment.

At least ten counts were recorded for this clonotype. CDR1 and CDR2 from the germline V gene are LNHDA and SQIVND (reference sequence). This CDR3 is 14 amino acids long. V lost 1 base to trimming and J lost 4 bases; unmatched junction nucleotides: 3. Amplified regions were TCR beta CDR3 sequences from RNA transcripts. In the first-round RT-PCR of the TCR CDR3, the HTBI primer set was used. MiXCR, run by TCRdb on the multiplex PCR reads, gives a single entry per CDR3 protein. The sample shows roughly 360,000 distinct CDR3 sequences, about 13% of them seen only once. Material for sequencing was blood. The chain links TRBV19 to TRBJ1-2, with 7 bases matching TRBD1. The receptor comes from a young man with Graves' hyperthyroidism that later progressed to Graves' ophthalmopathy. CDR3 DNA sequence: TGTGCCAGTAGTATAGGGACAGGATTCTATGGCTACACCTTC. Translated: CASSIGTGFYGYTF.